The rows below give T cell receptor beta chains drawn from one sample of a study of blood T cell repertoires in COVID-19. Produced via immunoSEQ multiplex PCR; TCRdb's table is partial and in-frame only. The table includes some 200,000 clones, approximately 80% detected once. Sequenced input: peripheral blood. The receptors originated from a woman aged 60-75 years who had recovered from COVID-19. Both conserved end residues are part of each CDR3. D genes are given only for firm matches. Clone size is shown for a subset of rows, as once, few, many or a class of expanded clone.

length	D	size	J	V	DNA	CDR3
17	TRBD2	.	TRBJ2-7	TRBV2	TGTGCCAGCAGCCGAAGCGGGGTCTCAGGGACCTCCTACGAGCAGTACTTC	CASSRSGVSGTSYEQYF
15	TRBD1	.	TRBJ1-5	TRBV5-1	TGCGCCAGCAGCCCTGTGGGACAGGACAATCAGCCCCAGCATTTT	CASSPVGQDNQPQHF
15	TRBD2	.	TRBJ2-1	TRBV11-2	TGTGCCAGCAGCTTTTTCCGGGGGGAAACGATTGAGCAGTTCTTC	CASSFFRGETIEQFF
12	.	.	TRBJ1-2	TRBV7-9	TGTGCCAGCAGCTTGCAGGTTTTAAGCTACACCTTC	CASSLQVLSYTF
11	.	.	TRBJ1-1	TRBV4-2	TGTGCCAGCAGCCAAGGTCAGGAAGCTTTCTTT	CASSQGQEAFF
14	.	.	TRBJ2-3	TRBV15	TGTGCCACCAGCAAGGACATTAGTTCGGATACGCAGTATTTT	CATSKDISSDTQYF
14	.	.	TRBJ2-3	TRBV11-2	TGTGCCAGCAGCTTATTAATTCGCACAGATACGCAGTATTTT	CASSLLIRTDTQYF
14	.	once	TRBJ1-1	TRBV9	TGTGCCAGCAGCGTAGCACAGATGAACACTGAAGCTTTCTTT	CASSVAQMNTEAFF
15	.	.	TRBJ1-5	TRBV7-2	TGTGCCAGCAGCCCGGTAGGTTCCGGGAAACAGCCCCAGCATTTT	CASSPVGSGKQPQHF
15	.	.	TRBJ1-1	TRBV6-2/TRBV6-3	TGTGCCAGCAGTTACCTCAGGGTAATGAACACTGAAGCTTTCTTT	CASSYLRVMNTEAFF
16	TRBD2	.	TRBJ2-3	TRBV7-3	TGTGCCAGCAGCTTAATAGCGGGGGCCCCCACAGATACGCAGTATTTT	CASSLIAGAPTDTQYF
15	.	.	TRBJ2-1	TRBV6-5	TGTGCCAGCAGTACGACAGGTCCCCCAAGGAATGAGCAGTTCTTC	CASSTTGPPRNEQFF
15	TRBD1	.	TRBJ2-7	TRBV6-1	TGTGCCAGCAGTGAATTGGGGACAGTTTCCTACGAGCAGTACTTC	CASSELGTVSYEQYF
15	.	.	TRBJ1-2	TRBV20-1	TGCAGTGCTAGTCTACGTTTGCAGGGTAGAAATGGCTACACCTTC	CSASLRLQGRNGYTF
14	.	.	TRBJ1-3	TRBV9	TGTGCCAGCAGCGACCTATCCTCTGGAAACACCATATATTTT	CASSDLSSGNTIYF
16	TRBD2	.	TRBJ2-3	TRBV20-1	TGCAGTGCTAGTGGGCTAGCGGGGGACCCAACAGATACGCAGTATTTT	CSASGLAGDPTDTQYF
15	.	.	TRBJ2-5	TRBV11-1	TGTGCCAGCAGCTTAGGGGCGGGGCCGGGAGAGACCCAGTACTTC	CASSLGAGPGETQYF
15	.	.	TRBJ2-1	TRBV11-3	TGTGCCAGCAGCTTTGGCGGGGATTCCTACAATGAGCAGTTCTTC	CASSFGGDSYNEQFF
13	TRBD1	once	TRBJ1-2	TRBV7-2	TGTGCCAGCAGCCAGGACAGGGATCGTGGCTACACCTTC	CASSQDRDRGYTF
14	.	once	TRBJ1-1	TRBV6-5	TGTGCCAGCAGTTACCTCCGGAGGGCGACTGAAGCTTTCTTT	CASSYLRRATEAFF
12	.	.	TRBJ1-5	TRBV13	TGTGCCAGCAGCTTACCGGGGCAGCCCCAGCATTTT	CASSLPGQPQHF
16	.	.	TRBJ2-2	TRBV7-2	TGTGCCAGCAGCTTAATGGGAGCCCAGAACACCGGGGAGCTGTTTTTT	CASSLMGAQNTGELFF
12	.	.	TRBJ1-1	TRBV3-1/TRBV3-2	TGTGCCAGCAGCCCTGGGGCGACCGAAGCTTTCTTT	CASSPGATEAFF
14	.	once	TRBJ2-7	TRBV18	TGTGCCAGCTCACCAGGGGACAACCCCTACGAGCAGTACTTC	CASSPGDNPYEQYF
13	.	.	TRBJ1-1	TRBV21-1	TGTGCCAGCAGCAATAGAGAGCTCACTGAAGCTTTCTTT	CASSNRELTEAFF
14	.	.	TRBJ1-2	TRBV13	TGTGCCAGCAGCTTGGGTCGGGGGGCTGATGGCTACACCTTC	CASSLGRGADGYTF
17	.	many	TRBJ1-2	TRBV9	TGTGCCAGCAGCGTAGTCGCAGGGCACCACCCTAACTATGGCTACACCTTC	CASSVVAGHHPNYGYTF
13	.	.	TRBJ1-1	TRBV11-2	TGTGCCAGCAGCTTAACAAGGAACACTGAAGCTTTCTTT	CASSLTRNTEAFF
15	TRBD1	.	TRBJ2-5	TRBV18	TGTGCCAGCTCTCCCAATGGGGACAGGGCAGAGACCCAGTACTTC	CASSPNGDRAETQYF
13	.	.	TRBJ1-2	TRBV7-9	TGTGCCAGCAGCCTTCAAACTTCGGGAGGCTACACCTTC	CASSLQTSGGYTF
15	.	.	TRBJ2-1	TRBV24-1	TGTGCCACCAGTGATAGACGGAGCCCAGGGAATGAGCAGTTCTTC	CATSDRRSPGNEQFF
11	.	.	TRBJ1-2	TRBV30	TGTGCCTGTCAGATGAACTATGGCTACACCTTC	CACQMNYGYTF
13	.	.	TRBJ2-5	TRBV30	TGTGCCTCAGATCGGGACTTTCAAGAGACCCAGTACTTC	CASDRDFQETQYF
16	TRBD2	.	TRBJ2-3	TRBV4-3	TGCGCCAGCAGCCAGGGTCTTACGGGGGGGACAGATACGCAGTATTTT	CASSQGLTGGTDTQYF
18	TRBD2	.	TRBJ2-3	TRBV5-1	TGCGCCAGCAGACTACCACATGTGTCAGGGAGGGAAACAGATACGCAGTATTTT	CASRLPHVSGRETDTQYF
16	TRBD1	.	TRBJ2-3	TRBV18	TGTGCCAGCTCACCGCCGGGACAGGGGAGCACAGATACGCAGTATTTT	CASSPPGQGSTDTQYF
15	TRBD2	.	TRBJ2-7	TRBV11-3	TGTGCCAGCAGCTTATTTGGCGGGGGGGCCTACGAGCAGTACTTC	CASSLFGGGAYEQYF
14	.	.	TRBJ2-2	TRBV18	TGTGCCAGCTCACGCTTCAGGGATCCCGGGGAGCTGTTTTTT	CASSRFRDPGELFF
14	TRBD1	.	TRBJ1-2	TRBV7-2	TGTGCCAGCAGCTTACAGGGGGCGAACCATGGCTACACCTTC	CASSLQGANHGYTF
15	TRBD1	.	TRBJ1-2	TRBV7-9	TGTGCCAGCAGCGAACGACAGGGGGCTGGGAGAGGCTACACCTTC	CASSERQGAGRGYTF
14	TRBD2	.	TRBJ2-5	TRBV4-1	TGCGCCAGCAGCTCTTCCCCCAGCGGGGGGGCCCAGTACTTC	CASSSSPSGGAQYF
16	TRBD1	.	TRBJ1-1	TRBV30	TGTGCCTGGGTGAGGGACAGGGGATTTGGGAACACTGAAGCTTTCTTT	CAWVRDRGFGNTEAFF
16	TRBD2	.	TRBJ2-1	TRBV5-4	TGTGCCAGCAGCTTGGGGCTAGCGGGCTCCGGTGGTGAGCAGTTCTTC	CASSLGLAGSGGEQFF
13	.	.	TRBJ1-5	TRBV19	TGTGCCAGTAGTATCGGGGGGCCCCAGCCCCAGCATTTT	CASSIGGPQPQHF
13	.	few	TRBJ1-2	TRBV5-6	TGTGCCAGCAGCTTTAGGGGCAGGGCAGGCTACACCTTC	CASSFRGRAGYTF
18	TRBD2	.	TRBJ2-2	TRBV12-5	TGTGCTAGTGGTTTGGTACTAGCGGGGGGCTTGAACACCGGGGAGCTGTTTTTT	CASGLVLAGGLNTGELFF
15	TRBD1	.	TRBJ1-1	TRBV6-5	TGTGCCAGCGGGGGCGGGAGACAGGGGGTCACTGAAGCTTTCTTT	CASGGGRQGVTEAFF
13	.	.	TRBJ2-7	TRBV5-1	TGCGCCAGCAGCTTAGGAGTATCCTACGAGCAGTACTTC	CASSLGVSYEQYF
17	TRBD1	.	TRBJ1-5	TRBV5-1	TGCGCCAGCAGCTATGGGCCAAAGGGACAGGGCAATCAGCCCCAGCATTTT	CASSYGPKGQGNQPQHF
13	.	.	TRBJ1-2	TRBV2	TGTGCCAGCAGAGGGGCCGCGCCCTATGGCTACACCTTC	CASRGAAPYGYTF
13	TRBD2	.	TRBJ2-1	TRBV9	TGTGCCAGCAGCGCGGGACTAGCCTCTGAGCAGTTCTTC	CASSAGLASEQFF
13	.	.	TRBJ2-7	TRBV18	TGTGCCAGCTCACCACGACAGTCCTACGAGCAGTACTTC	CASSPRQSYEQYF
15	.	.	TRBJ1-3	TRBV30	TGTGCCTGGAACCTCGGAGCAGCCTATGGAAACACCATATATTTT	CAWNLGAAYGNTIYF
17	.	.	TRBJ2-5	TRBV7-7	TGTGCTAGCAGCCCCCGGCCCAGGGTCGGCCACCAAGAGACCCAGTACTTC	CASSPRPRVGHQETQYF
15	TRBD1	.	TRBJ1-6	TRBV6-5	TGTGCCAGCAGTTACGTGACAGGGGGCTATTCACCCCTCCACTTT	CASSYVTGGYSPLHF
13	TRBD2	.	TRBJ2-1	TRBV2	TGTGCCAGCAGGGGAGGGGCTTACAATGAGCAGTTCTTC	CASRGGAYNEQFF
13	.	.	TRBJ2-7	TRBV19	TGTGCCAGTGGCGGGCGGGAAAGGATCGAGCAGTACTTC	CASGGRERIEQYF
14	.	.	TRBJ2-2	TRBV7-9	TGTGCCAGCAGGTCCAGACTACCTGACGGGGAGCTGTTTTTT	CASRSRLPDGELFF
14	TRBD1	.	TRBJ1-2	TRBV7-2	TGTGCCAGCAGAACAAGGGACAGGGGTTCTGGCTACACCTTC	CASRTRDRGSGYTF